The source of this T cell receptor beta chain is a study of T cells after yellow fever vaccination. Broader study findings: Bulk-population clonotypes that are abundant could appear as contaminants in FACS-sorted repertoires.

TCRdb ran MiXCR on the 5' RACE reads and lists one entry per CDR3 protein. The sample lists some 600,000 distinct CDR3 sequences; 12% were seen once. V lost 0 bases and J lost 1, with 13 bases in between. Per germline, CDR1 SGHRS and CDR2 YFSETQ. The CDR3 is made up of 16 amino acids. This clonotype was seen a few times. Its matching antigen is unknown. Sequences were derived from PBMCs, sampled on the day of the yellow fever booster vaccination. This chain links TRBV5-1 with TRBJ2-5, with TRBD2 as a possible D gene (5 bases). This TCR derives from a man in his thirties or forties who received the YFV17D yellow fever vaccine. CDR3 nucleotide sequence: TGCGCCAGCAGCTTGGCCCCGACTAAGAGCCAAGAGACCCAGTACTTC. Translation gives CASSLAPTKSQETQYF.